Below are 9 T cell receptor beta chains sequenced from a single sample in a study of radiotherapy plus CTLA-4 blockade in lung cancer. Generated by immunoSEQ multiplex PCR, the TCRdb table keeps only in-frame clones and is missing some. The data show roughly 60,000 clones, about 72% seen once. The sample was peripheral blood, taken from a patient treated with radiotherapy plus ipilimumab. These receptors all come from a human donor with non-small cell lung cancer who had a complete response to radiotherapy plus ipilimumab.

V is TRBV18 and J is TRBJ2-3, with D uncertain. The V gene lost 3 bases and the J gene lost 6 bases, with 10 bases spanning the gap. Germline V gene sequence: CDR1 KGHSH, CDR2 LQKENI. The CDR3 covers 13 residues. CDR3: CASSPSERDTQYF. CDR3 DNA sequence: TGTGCCAGCTCACCGTCCGAGAGGGATACGCAGTATTTT.

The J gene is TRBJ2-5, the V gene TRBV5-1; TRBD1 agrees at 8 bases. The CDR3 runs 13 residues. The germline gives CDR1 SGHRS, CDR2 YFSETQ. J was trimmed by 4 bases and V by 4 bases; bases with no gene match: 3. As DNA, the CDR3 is TGCGCCAGCAGCCGTGACAGGGGAGAGACCCAGTACTTC. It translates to CASSRDRGETQYF.

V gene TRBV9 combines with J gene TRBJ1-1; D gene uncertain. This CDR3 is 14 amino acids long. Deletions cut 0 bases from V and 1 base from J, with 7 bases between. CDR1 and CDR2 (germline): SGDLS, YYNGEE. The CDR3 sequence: CASSVDSTNTEAFF. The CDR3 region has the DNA TGTGCCAGCAGCGTAGACAGTACGAACACTGAAGCTTTCTTT. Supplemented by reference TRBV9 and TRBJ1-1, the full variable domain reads DSGVTQTPKHLITATGQRVTLRCSPRSGDLSVYWYQQSLDQGLQFLIQYYNGEERAKGNILERFSAQQFPDLHSELNLSSLELGDSALYFCASSVDSTNTEAFFGQGTRLTVV.

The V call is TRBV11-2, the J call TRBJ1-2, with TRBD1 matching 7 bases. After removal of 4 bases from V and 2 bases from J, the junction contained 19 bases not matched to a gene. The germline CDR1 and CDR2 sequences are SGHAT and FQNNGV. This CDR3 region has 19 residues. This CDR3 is CASSSLRSDPGQNNYGYTF. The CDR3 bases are TGTGCCAGCAGCTCCCTCCGATCAGACCCGGGACAGAACAACTATGGCTACACCTTC.

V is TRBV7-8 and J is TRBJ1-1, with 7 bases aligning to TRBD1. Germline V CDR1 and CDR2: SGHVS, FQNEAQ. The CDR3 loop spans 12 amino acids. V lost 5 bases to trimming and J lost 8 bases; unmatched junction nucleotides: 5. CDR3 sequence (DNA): TGTGCCAGCAGCCGTTGGGACAGAGAAGCTTTCTTT. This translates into CASSRWDREAFF. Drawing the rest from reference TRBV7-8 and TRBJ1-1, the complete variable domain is GAGVSQSPRYKVAKRGQDVALRCDPISGHVSLFWYQQALGQGPEFLTYFQNEAQLDKSGLPSDRFFAERPEGSVSTLKIQRTQQEDSAVYLCASSRWDREAFFGQGTRLTVV.

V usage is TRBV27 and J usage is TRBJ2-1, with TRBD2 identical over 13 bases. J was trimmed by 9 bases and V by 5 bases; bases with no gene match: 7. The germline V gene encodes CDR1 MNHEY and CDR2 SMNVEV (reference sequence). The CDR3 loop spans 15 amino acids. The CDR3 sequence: CASSPRTSGSFEQFF. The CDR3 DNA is TGTGCCAGCAGTCCCCGGACTAGCGGGAGTTTTGAGCAGTTCTTC.

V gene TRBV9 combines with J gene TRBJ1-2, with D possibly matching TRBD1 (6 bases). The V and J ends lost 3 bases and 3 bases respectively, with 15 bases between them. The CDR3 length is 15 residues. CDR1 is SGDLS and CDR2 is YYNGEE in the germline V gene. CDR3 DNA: TGTGCCAGCAGCGCCCCGCGGGGGCTCGACTATGGCTACACCTTC. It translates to CASSAPRGLDYGYTF.

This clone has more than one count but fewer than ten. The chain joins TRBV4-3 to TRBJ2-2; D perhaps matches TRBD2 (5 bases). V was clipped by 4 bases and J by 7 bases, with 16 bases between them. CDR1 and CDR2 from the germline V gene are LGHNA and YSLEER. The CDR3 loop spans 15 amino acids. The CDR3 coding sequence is TGCGCCAGCAGCCCCAAAGCGGTTATCGGCGGGGAGCTGTTTTTT. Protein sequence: CASSPKAVIGGELFF.

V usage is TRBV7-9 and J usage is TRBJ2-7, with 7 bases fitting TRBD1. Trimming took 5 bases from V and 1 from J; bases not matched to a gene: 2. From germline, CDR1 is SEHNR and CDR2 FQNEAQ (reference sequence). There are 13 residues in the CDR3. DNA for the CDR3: TGTGCCAGCAGCCCGACAGGGTCCTACGAGCAGTACTTC. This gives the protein CASSPTGSYEQYF.